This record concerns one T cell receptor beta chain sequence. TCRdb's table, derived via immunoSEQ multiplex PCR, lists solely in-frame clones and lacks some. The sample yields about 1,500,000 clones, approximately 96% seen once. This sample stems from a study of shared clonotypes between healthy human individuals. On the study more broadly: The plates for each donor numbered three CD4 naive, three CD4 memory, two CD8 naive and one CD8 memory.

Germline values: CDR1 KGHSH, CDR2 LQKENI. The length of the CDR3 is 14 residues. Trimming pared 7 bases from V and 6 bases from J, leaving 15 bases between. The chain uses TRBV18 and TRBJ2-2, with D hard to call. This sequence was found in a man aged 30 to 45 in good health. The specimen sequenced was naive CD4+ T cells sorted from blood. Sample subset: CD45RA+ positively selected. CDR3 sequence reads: CASLQTGPAGELFF. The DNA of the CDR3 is TGTGCCAGCTTACAGACGGGTCCTGCCGGGGAGCTGTTTTTT.